This T cell receptor beta chain was retrieved from a study of cytomegalovirus exposure and HLA in healthy donors. Study-wide points: According to an earlier analysis, most TCR beta V segments yielded productive rearrangements about 87% or about 30% of the time.

Only a few counts were recorded for this clone. What it recognizes is unknown. V trimming: 8 bases; J trimming: 3 bases; junction bases outside the gene matches: 3. CDR3 size: 13 residues. CDR1 is KGHSH, CDR2 LQKENI, per germline. In the PCR, 60 Vbeta and 13 Jbeta primers were used. Data came from immunoSEQ multiplex PCR; TCRdb stores just in-frame clones and leaves some out. The data contain some 140,000 clones, 65% to 80% of them singletons. This receptor was obtained from a man aged 35 to 55 in good health and CMV-seronegative. The sample comprised PBMCs. The J gene is TRBJ1-5, the V gene TRBV18, with TRBD1 identical over 8 bases. DNA of the CDR3: TGTGCCAGCGGGGGACAGGACAATCAGCCCCAGCATTTT. Translation: CASGGQDNQPQHF. Drawing the rest from reference TRBV18 and TRBJ1-5, the complete variable domain is NAGVMQNPRHLVRRRGQEARLRCSPMKGHSHVYWYRQLPEEGLKFMVYLQKENIIDESGMPKERFSAEFPKEGPSILRIQQVVRGDSAAYFCASGGQDNQPQHFGDGTRLSIL.